The 3 T cell receptor beta chains reported below all come from one sample, sequenced in a study of blood T cell repertoires in COVID-19. Profiling relied on immunoSEQ multiplex PCR, and the TCRdb table lists in-frame clones only, not all of them. Of 200,000 to 250,000 clones in the sample, around nine tenths were seen once. The specimen was PBMCs or T cells enriched from blood (not recorded which). These receptors were taken from a woman between 45 and 65 years old who had recovered from COVID-19.

The CDR3 loop is CASSFESGGYNEQFF. In nucleotides, the CDR3 is TGTGCCAGCAGTTTCGAAAGCGGGGGATACAATGAGCAGTTCTTC. This rearrangement joins TRBV6-5 to TRBJ2-1; TRBD2 matches 8 bases. V gave up 4 bases and J gave up 4 bases; unmatched junction bases: 6. CDR1 and CDR2 from the germline V gene are MNHEY and SVGAGI. CDR3 length: 15 residues.

V and J are TRBV6-5 and TRBJ2-7; TRBD2 aligns across 9 bases. V trimming: 4 bases; J trimming: 1 base; junction bases outside the gene matches: 2. CDR1 is MNHEY, CDR2 SVGAGI, per germline. This CDR3 spans 14 amino acids. DNA for the CDR3: TGTGCCAGCAGTTTTAGCGGGAGTTCCTACGAGCAGTACTTC. Its protein is CASSFSGSSYEQYF.

The chain uses TRBV19 and TRBJ2-3, with D unresolved. This CDR3 is built from 13 residues. Looked up from germline, CDR1 is LNHDA and CDR2 is SQIVND (reference sequence). The V gene lost 3 bases and the J gene lost 6 bases, with 10 bases spanning the gap. CDR3 in DNA: TGTGCCAGTAGTATTGGCTGGGCGGATACGCAGTATTTT. Translation: CASSIGWADTQYF. The full variable domain, in which reference TRBV19 and TRBJ2-3 provide the parts outside the CDR3, is DGGITQSPKYLFRKEGQNVTLSCEQNLNHDAMYWYRQDPGQGLRLIYYSQIVNDFQKGDIAEGYSVSREKKESFPLTVTSAQKNPTAFYLCASSIGWADTQYFGPGTRLTVL.